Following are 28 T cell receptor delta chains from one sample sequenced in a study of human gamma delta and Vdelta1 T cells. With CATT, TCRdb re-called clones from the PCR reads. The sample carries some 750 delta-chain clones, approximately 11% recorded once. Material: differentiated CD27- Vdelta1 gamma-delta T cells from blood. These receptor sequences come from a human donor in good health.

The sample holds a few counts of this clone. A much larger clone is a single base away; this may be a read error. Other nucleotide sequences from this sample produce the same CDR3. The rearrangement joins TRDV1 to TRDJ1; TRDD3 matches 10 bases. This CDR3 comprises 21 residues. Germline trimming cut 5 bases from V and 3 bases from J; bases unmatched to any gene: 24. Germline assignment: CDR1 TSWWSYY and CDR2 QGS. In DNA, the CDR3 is TGTGCTCTTGGGCACTACCTTCCGTTCTATCGGGGGATACGGGGCGCCGATAAACTCATCTTT. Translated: CALGHYLPFYRGIRGADKLIF.

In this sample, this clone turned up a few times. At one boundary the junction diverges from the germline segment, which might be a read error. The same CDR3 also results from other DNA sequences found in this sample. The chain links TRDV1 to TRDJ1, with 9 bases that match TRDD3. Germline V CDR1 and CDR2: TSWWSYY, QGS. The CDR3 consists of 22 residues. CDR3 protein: CALGERGPFLGYWGRYTDKLIF. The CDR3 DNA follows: TGTGCTCTTGGGGAACGGGGGCCTTTCCTAGGGTACTGGGGGAGGTACACCGATAAACTCATCTTC.

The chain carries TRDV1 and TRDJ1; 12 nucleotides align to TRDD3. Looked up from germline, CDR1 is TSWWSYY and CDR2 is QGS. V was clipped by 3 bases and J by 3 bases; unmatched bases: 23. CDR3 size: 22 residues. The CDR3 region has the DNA TGTGCTCTTGGGGACATAGCTCGGCCTTCCTACTGGGGGATACTAAGATCCGATAAACTCATCTTT. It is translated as CALGDIARPSYWGILRSDKLIF.

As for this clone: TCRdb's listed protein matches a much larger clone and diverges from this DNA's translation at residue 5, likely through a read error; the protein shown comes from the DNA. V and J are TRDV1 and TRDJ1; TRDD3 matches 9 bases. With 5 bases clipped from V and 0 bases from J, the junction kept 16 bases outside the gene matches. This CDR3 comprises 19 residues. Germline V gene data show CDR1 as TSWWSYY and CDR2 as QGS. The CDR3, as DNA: TGTGCTCTTGGGAAACAGTCGTACCCGTGGGGGATAAACACCGATAAACTCATCTTT. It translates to CALGKQSYPWGINTDKLIF.

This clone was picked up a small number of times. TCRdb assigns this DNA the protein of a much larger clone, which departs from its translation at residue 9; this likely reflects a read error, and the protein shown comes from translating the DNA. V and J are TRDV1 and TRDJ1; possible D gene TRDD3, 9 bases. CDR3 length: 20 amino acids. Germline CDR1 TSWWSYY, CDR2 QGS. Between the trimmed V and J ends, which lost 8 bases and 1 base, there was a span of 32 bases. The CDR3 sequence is CALQILPKNRGIPGTDKLIF. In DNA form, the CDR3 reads TGTGCTCTTCAAATCCTTCCTAAGAACCGGGGGATACCGGGCACCGATAAACTCATCTTT.

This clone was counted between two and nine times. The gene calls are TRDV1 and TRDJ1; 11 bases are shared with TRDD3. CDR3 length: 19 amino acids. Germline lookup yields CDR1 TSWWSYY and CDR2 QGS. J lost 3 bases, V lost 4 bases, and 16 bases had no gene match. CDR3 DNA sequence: TGTGCTCTTGGGGTTGGCCCTGTCTTAGCCTGGGGGATACCCGATAAACTCATCTTT. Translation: CALGVGPVLAWGIPDKLIF.

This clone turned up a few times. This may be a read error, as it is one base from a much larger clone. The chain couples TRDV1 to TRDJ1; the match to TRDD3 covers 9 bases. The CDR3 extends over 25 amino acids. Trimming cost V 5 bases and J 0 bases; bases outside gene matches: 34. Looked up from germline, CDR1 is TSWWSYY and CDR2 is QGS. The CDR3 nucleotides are TGTGCTCTTGGGCCAAACGCTTTCCTACTCAGCGCCCGCTGGGGGATCCCCATGTACACCGATAAACTCATCTTT. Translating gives CALGPNAFLLSARWGIPMYTDKLIF.

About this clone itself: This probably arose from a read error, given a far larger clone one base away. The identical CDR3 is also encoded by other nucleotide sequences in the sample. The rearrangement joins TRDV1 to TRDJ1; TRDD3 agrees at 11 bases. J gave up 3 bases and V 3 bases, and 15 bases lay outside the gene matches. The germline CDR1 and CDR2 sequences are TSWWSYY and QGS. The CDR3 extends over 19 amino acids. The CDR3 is CALGESALLRWGIPDKLIF. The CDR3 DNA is TGTGCTCTTGGGGAGAGTGCCCTCCTACGCTGGGGGATACCCGATAAACTCATCTTT.

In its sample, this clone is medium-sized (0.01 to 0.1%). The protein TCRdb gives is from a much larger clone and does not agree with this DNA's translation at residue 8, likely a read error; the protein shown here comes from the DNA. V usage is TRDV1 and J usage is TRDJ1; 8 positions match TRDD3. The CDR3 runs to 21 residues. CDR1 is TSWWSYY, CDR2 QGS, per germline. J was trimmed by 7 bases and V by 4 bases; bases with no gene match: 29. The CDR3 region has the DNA TGTGCTCTTGGGGGAGTCTACTGTGGGATACGCGATACCTTTCCCTTGGGTAAACTCATCTTT. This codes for CALGGVYCGIRDTFPLGKLIF.

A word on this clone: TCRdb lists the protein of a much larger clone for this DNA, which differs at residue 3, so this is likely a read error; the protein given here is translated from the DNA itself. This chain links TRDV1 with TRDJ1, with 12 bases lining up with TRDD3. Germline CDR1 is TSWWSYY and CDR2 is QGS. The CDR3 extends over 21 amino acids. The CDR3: CAFGVGPVLAWGIRHTDKLIF. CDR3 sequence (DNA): TGTGCTTTTGGGGTTGGCCCTGTCTTAGCCTGGGGGATACGGCACACCGATAAACTCATCTTT.

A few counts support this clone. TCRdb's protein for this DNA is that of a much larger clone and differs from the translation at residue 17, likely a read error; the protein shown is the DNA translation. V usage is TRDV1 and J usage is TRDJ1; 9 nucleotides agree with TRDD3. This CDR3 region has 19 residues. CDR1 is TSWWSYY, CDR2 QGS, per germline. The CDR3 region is CALGEQSYPWGINTDKPIF. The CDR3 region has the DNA TGTGCTCTTGGGGAACAGTCGTACCCGTGGGGGATAAACACCGATAAACCCATCTTT.

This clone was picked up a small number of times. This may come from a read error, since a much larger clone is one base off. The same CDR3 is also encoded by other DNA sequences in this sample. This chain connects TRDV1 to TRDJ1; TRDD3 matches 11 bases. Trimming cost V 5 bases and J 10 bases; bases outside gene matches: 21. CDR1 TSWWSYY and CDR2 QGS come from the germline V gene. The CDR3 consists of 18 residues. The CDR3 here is CALGLPLLYWGIGGGLIF. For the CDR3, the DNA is TGTGCTCTTGGGCTGCCTCTCCTCTACTGGGGGATAGGCGGGGGACTCATCTTT.

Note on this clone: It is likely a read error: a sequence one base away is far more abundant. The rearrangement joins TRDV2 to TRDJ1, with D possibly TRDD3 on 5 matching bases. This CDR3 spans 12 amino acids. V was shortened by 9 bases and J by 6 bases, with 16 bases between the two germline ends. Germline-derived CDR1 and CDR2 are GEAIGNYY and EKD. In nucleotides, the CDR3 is TGTGCCACCTGGGAATCCTCCAATAAACTCATCTTT. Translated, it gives CATWESSNKLIF.

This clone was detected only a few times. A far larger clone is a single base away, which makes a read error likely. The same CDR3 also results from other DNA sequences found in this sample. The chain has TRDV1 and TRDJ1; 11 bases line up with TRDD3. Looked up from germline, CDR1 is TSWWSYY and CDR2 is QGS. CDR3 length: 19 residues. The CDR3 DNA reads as TGTGCTCTTGGGGAGAGCGCCCTCCTACGCTGGGGGATACCCGATAAACTGATCTTT. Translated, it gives CALGESALLRWGIPDKLIF.

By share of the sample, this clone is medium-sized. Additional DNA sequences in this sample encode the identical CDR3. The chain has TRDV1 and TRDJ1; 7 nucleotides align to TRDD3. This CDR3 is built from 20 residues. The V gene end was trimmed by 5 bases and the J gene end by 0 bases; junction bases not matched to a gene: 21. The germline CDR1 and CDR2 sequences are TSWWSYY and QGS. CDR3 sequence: CALGPPRILWGYMYTDKLIF. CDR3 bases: TGTGCTCTTGGGCCCCCCCGGATACTCTGGGGGTATATGTACACCGATAAACTCATCTTT.

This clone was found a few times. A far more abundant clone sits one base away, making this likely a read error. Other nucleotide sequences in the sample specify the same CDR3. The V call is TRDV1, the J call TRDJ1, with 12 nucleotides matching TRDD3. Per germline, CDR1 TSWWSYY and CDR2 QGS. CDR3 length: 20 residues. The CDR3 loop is CALGGRGRYWGILRSDKLIF. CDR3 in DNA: TGTGCTCTTGGGGGACGCGGTCGGTACTGGGGGATACTAAGATCCGACAAACTCATCTTT.

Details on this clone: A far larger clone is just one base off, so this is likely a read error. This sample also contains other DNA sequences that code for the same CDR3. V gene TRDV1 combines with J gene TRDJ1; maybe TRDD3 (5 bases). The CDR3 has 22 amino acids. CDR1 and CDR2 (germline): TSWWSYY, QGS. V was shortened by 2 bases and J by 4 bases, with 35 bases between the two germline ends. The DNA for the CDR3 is TGTGCTCTTGGGGAAAACTCCGATCCCGTGAGGGACACCCTCAATTGGGGCGATAAACTCATCTTT. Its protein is CALGENSDPVRDTLNWGDKLIF.

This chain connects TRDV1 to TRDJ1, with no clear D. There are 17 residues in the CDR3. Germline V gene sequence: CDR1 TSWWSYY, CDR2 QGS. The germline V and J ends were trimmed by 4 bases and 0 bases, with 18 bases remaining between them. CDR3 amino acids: CALGGSSIKDYTDKLIF. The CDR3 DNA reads TGTGCTCTTGGGGGGTCCTCGATTAAGGACTACACCGATAAACTCATCTTT.

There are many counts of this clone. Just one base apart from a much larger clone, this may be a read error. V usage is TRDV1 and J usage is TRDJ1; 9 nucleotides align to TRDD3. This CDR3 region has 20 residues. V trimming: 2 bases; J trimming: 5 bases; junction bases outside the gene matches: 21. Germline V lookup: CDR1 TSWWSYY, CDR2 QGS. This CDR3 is CALGEEGDLLKYWGRDKLIF. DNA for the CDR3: TGTGCTCTTGGGGAAGAAGGCGACCTTCTCAAGTACTGGGGGAGGGATAAACTCATCTTT.

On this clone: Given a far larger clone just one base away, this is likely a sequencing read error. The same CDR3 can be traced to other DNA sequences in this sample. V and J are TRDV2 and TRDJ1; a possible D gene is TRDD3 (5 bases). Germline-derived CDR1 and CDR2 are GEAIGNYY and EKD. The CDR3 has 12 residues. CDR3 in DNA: TGTGCGACCTGGGAATCCCCCAATAAACTCATCTTT. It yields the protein CATWESPNKLIF.

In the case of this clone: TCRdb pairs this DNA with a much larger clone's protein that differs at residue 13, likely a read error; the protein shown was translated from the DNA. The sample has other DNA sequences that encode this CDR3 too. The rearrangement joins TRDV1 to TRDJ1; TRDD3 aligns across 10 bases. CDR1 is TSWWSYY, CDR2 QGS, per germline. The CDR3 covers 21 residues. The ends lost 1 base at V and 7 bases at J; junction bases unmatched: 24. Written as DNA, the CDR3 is TGTGCTCTTGGGGAACCTTCGGCCGGGAAGAGGTACAGGGGGATACGCGTTAAACTCATCTTT. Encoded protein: CALGEPSAGKRYRGIRVKLIF.

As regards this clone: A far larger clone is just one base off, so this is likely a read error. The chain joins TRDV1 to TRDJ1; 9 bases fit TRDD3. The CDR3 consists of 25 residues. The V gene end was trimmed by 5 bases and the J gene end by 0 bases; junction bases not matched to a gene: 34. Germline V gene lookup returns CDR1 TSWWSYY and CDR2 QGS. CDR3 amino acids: CALGPKAFLLSTRWGIPMYTDKLIF. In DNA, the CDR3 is TGTGCTCTTGGGCCAAAAGCTTTCCTACTCAGCACCCGCTGGGGGATCCCCATGTACACCGATAAACTCATCTTT.

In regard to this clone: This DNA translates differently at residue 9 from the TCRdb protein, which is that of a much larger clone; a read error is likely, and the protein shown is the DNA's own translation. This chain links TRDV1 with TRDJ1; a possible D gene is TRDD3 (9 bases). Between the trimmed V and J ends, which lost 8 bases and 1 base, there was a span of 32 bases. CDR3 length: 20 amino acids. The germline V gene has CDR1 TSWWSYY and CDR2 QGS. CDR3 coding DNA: TGTGCTCTTCAAATCCTTCCTAAGGTCCGGGGGATACCGGGCACCGATAAACTCATCTTT. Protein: CALQILPKVRGIPGTDKLIF.

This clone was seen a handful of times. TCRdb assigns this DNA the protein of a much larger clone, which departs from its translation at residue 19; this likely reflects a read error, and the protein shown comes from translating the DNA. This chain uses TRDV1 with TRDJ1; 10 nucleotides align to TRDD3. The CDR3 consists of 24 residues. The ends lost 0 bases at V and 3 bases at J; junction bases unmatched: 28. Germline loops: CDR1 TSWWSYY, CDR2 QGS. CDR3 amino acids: CALGELGSLPHWGIRLMYSDKLIF. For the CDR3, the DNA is TGTGCTCTTGGGGAACTGGGATCCCTGCCGCACTGGGGGATCCGATTAATGTACTCCGATAAACTCATCTTT.

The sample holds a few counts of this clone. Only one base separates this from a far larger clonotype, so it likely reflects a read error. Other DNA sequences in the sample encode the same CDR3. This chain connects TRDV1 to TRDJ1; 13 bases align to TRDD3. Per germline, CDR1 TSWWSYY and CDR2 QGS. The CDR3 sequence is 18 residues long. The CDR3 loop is CALGDPNWGIRSTDKLIF. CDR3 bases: TGTGCTCTTGGGGACCCGAACTGGGGGATACGCTCCACCGACAAACTCATCTTT.

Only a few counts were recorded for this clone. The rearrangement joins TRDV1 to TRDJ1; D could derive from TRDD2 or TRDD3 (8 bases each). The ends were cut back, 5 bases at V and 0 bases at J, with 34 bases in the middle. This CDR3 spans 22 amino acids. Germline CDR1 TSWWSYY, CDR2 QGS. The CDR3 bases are TGTGCTCTTGGGCCTTATTACTTCCTACCGTTACTGGGGGCCAGGTACACCGATAAACTCATCTTT. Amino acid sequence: CALGPYYFLPLLGARYTDKLIF.

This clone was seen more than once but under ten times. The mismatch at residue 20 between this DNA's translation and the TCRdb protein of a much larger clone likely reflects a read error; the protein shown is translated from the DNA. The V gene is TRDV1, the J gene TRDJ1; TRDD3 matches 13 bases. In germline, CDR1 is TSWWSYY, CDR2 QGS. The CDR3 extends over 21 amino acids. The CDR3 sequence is CALGGVYWGIRDTFPLGKLTF. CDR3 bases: TGTGCTCTTGGGGGAGTCTACTGGGGGATACGCGATACCTTTCCCTTGGGTAAACTCACCTTT.

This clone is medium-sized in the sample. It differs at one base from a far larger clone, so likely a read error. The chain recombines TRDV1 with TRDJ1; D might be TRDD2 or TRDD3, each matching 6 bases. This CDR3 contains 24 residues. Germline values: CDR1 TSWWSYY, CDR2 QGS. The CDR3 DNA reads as TGTGCTCTTGGGCAACCGAAACGCCGATCCTACCTTAAACTGGGCCGTTTTGGGTCCGATAAACCCATCTTT. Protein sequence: CALGQPKRRSYLKLGRFGSDKPIF.